This is a list of T cell receptor beta chains from one sample in a study of blood T cell repertoires in COVID-19. This table comes from immunoSEQ multiplex PCR, and its TCRdb copy is limited to in-frame clones, with some not included. The top ten hold over 2% of the sample, which has 250,000 to 350,000 clones, about 86% seen once. The sample comprised peripheral blood. The receptors here all came from a woman in her twenties or thirties who had recovered from COVID-19. Both conserved end residues are part of each CDR3. D genes are given only for firm matches. Expanded clones are given a class, and other clones once, few, many or no size at all.

D gene: -
J gene: TRBJ2-5
clone size: -
V gene: TRBV6-5
CDR3 protein: CASMRTEGRETQYF
CDR3 DNA: TGTGCCAGCATGAGGACAGAGGGGAGAGAGACCCAGTACTTC

D gene: TRBD1
J gene: TRBJ2-2
clone size: -
V gene: TRBV7-9
CDR3 protein: CASSPGQANTGELFF
CDR3 DNA: TGTGCCAGCAGCCCGGGACAGGCGAACACCGGGGAGCTGTTTTTT

D gene: -
J gene: TRBJ1-4
clone size: -
V gene: TRBV7-8
CDR3 protein: CASSLAAGAGEKLFF
CDR3 DNA: TGTGCCAGCAGCTTAGCGGCGGGGGCTGGTGAAAAACTGTTTTTT

D gene: -
J gene: TRBJ1-1
clone size: -
V gene: TRBV5-6
CDR3 protein: CASSQMSRLGTEAFF
CDR3 DNA: TGTGCCAGCAGTCAAATGTCCAGGTTGGGTACTGAAGCTTTCTTT

D gene: -
J gene: TRBJ2-3
clone size: -
V gene: TRBV20-1
CDR3 protein: CSAPKGDTQYF
CDR3 DNA: TGCAGTGCTCCCAAGGGGGATACGCAGTATTTT

D gene: -
J gene: TRBJ1-2
clone size: once
V gene: TRBV23-1
CDR3 protein: CASSPLGRIEGYTF
CDR3 DNA: TGCGCCAGCAGTCCCCTGGGCAGAATTGAAGGCTACACCTTC

D gene: TRBD1
J gene: TRBJ1-2
clone size: -
V gene: TRBV10-3
CDR3 protein: CAISEGQGYNYGYTF
CDR3 DNA: TGTGCCATCAGTGAGGGACAGGGGTATAACTATGGCTACACCTTC

D gene: TRBD2
J gene: TRBJ2-7
clone size: few
V gene: TRBV3-1/TRBV3-2
CDR3 protein: CASSQVQLAGIEQYF
CDR3 DNA: TGTGCCAGCAGCCAAGTACAACTAGCGGGAATCGAGCAGTACTTC

D gene: -
J gene: TRBJ2-5
clone size: -
V gene: TRBV10-3
CDR3 protein: CAISAPGNQETQYF
CDR3 DNA: TGTGCCATCAGTGCACCGGGGAACCAAGAGACCCAGTACTTC

D gene: TRBD2
J gene: TRBJ2-1
clone size: -
V gene: TRBV27
CDR3 protein: CASTHTRGLAGSSSYNEQFF
CDR3 DNA: TGTGCCAGCACCCATACCCGGGGACTAGCGGGCAGTAGCTCCTACAATGAGCAGTTCTTC

D gene: -
J gene: TRBJ2-2
clone size: -
V gene: TRBV5-4
CDR3 protein: CASSLGTANTGELFF
CDR3 DNA: TGTGCCAGCAGCTTGGGGACAGCTAACACCGGGGAGCTGTTTTTT

D gene: -
J gene: TRBJ2-7
clone size: -
V gene: TRBV3-1/TRBV3-2
CDR3 protein: CASSQDPARFRYEQYF
CDR3 DNA: TGTGCCAGCAGCCAAGATCCCGCTAGATTCAGATACGAGCAGTACTTC

D gene: TRBD1
J gene: TRBJ2-2
clone size: -
V gene: TRBV5-4
CDR3 protein: CASSSRDRGFGELFF
CDR3 DNA: TGTGCCAGCAGCAGCCGGGACAGGGGTTTCGGGGAGCTGTTTTTT

D gene: TRBD2
J gene: TRBJ2-1
clone size: -
V gene: TRBV7-2
CDR3 protein: CASSLSGGGYSYNEQFF
CDR3 DNA: TGTGCCAGCAGCTTAAGCGGCGGGGGTTACTCCTACAATGAGCAGTTCTTC

D gene: -
J gene: TRBJ2-5
clone size: -
V gene: TRBV3-1/TRBV3-2
CDR3 protein: CASSQARGETQYF
CDR3 DNA: TGTGCCAGCAGCCAAGCTCGGGGAGAGACCCAGTACTTC

D gene: -
J gene: TRBJ2-7
clone size: -
V gene: TRBV14
CDR3 protein: CASSQYLDSYEQYF
CDR3 DNA: TGTGCCAGCAGCCAATACCTAGACAGCTACGAGCAGTACTTC

D gene: -
J gene: TRBJ2-2
clone size: -
V gene: TRBV6-5
CDR3 protein: CASSSTGELFF
CDR3 DNA: TGTGCCAGCAGTTCGACCGGGGAGCTGTTTTTT

D gene: -
J gene: TRBJ2-1
clone size: -
V gene: TRBV11-2
CDR3 protein: CASSLVQRSSYNEQFF
CDR3 DNA: TGTGCCAGCAGCTTAGTTCAGCGGAGCTCCTACAATGAGCAGTTCTTC

D gene: TRBD1
J gene: TRBJ2-7
clone size: -
V gene: TRBV28
CDR3 protein: CASSTPSGTGSYEQYF
CDR3 DNA: TGTGCCAGCAGTACACCTTCCGGGACAGGGTCGTACGAGCAGTACTTC

D gene: -
J gene: TRBJ1-2
clone size: -
V gene: TRBV7-9
CDR3 protein: CASSLGSRRDYTF
CDR3 DNA: TGTGCCAGCAGCTTAGGGTCCCGCCGGGACTACACCTTC